The rows below give T cell receptor beta chains drawn from one sample of a study of Ad26.COV2.S vaccination and SARS-CoV-2 variants. Libraries were prepared by immunoSEQ multiplex PCR; TCRdb keeps only in-frame clonotypes and omits some of them. This table has almost 400,000 clones, about 88% appearing once. The sequencing here drew on peripheral blood, taken in a trial of Ad26.COV2.S vaccine versus placebo. The receptors stem from a person aged 18-65 years who received the Ad26.COV2.S COVID-19 vaccine or a placebo. Both conserved end residues are trimmed from each CDR3.

cdr3_aa,v_call,j_call
ASSSTVTDTQY,TRBV5-1,TRBJ2-3
ARLRTAQQPQH,TRBV6-4,TRBJ1-5
ASSHRQGTNTGELF,TRBV4-3,TRBJ2-2
ASSSPFWDRNEKLF,TRBV7-2,TRBJ1-4
ASRATSGTYNEQF,TRBV6-4,TRBJ2-1
ASVWGQGFGGTEAF,TRBV28,TRBJ1-1
ASSWSTGGNEKLF,TRBV5-1,TRBJ1-4
ASSGGQGAFRTEAF,TRBV4-1,TRBJ1-1
ASSQDSGVF,TRBV3-1/TRBV3-2,TRBJ1-1
ASSSLAEGGEQF,TRBV6-5,TRBJ2-1
ATSDLVQGAVDTQY,TRBV24-1,TRBJ2-3
ASSSPRGGIEQF,TRBV2,TRBJ2-1
ASSDDSRGKLF,TRBV6-1,TRBJ1-4
ASQTPRGGATTGELF,TRBV7-9,TRBJ2-2
ASSRGTGGEF,TRBV18,TRBJ2-1
ASSSAAGNSGNTIY,TRBV28,TRBJ1-3
ASSAQGYGYT,TRBV11-1,TRBJ1-2
ASRPGTGELF,TRBV19,TRBJ2-2
ASSPDSAGGPQF,TRBV6-5,TRBJ2-1
ASSLKQGANEQY,TRBV5-1,TRBJ2-7
ASSVARGAGELF,TRBV9,TRBJ2-2
ARSNTSGPRNEQF,TRBV5-3,TRBJ2-1
ASLDTMNTEAF,TRBV19,TRBJ1-1
ASSISGGGAETQY,TRBV5-5,TRBJ2-5
ASSSIPSQSNQPQH,TRBV27,TRBJ1-5
ASEQNKYTGELF,TRBV19,TRBJ2-2
ASSYAENTEAF,TRBV6-2/TRBV6-3,TRBJ1-1
ASSLNSRQRPYEQY,TRBV11-2,TRBJ2-7
ATSPAPGQTGGNEQF,TRBV24-1,TRBJ2-1
ASSQEHLPGGPMNEQF,TRBV4-2,TRBJ2-1
ASSDTSGSWGEQF,TRBV9,TRBJ2-1
ASSFDSNQPQH,TRBV7-2,TRBJ1-5
SVEERLAEGNEQF,TRBV29-1,TRBJ2-1
ASSLALAVNTGELF,TRBV11-3,TRBJ2-2
ASSQVSTTNEKLF,TRBV4-1,TRBJ1-4
ASSYAGPNYNEQF,TRBV6-5,TRBJ2-1
ASSWGGSETQY,TRBV7-2,TRBJ2-5
ASSSVNPDGLLNEKLF,TRBV7-9,TRBJ1-4
AISPSGSQGEQF,TRBV10-3,TRBJ2-1
ASISGDYGYT,TRBV2,TRBJ1-2
ASSQDLGGSYEQY,TRBV4-2,TRBJ2-7
ASSERQLSYEQY,TRBV6-1,TRBJ2-7
ASSSEVTSGWETQY,TRBV5-4,TRBJ2-5
ASSERSVGGWLDTEAF,TRBV2,TRBJ1-1
ASSAEGIGAF,TRBV11-3,TRBJ1-1
ASSPEVYSGNTIY,TRBV9,TRBJ1-3
ASRGKLAGGYNEQF,TRBV2,TRBJ2-1
ASSTQREAGFRGETQY,TRBV14,TRBJ2-5
ASSESLTGDQPQH,TRBV25-1,TRBJ1-5
ASSDLGDTGELF,TRBV6-4,TRBJ2-2
ASSSGASKNIQY,TRBV27,TRBJ2-4
ASSLRRAGELF,TRBV28,TRBJ2-2
ASSASTGGSYEQY,TRBV28,TRBJ2-7
ASSPSLGLASYEQY,TRBV2,TRBJ2-7